This T cell receptor (beta chain) appears in the sequencing data of a study of cytomegalovirus exposure and HLA in healthy donors. This clone was detected only once. With 60 Vbeta and 13 Jbeta primers, the PCR was carried out. Assay: immunoSEQ multiplex PCR; the TCRdb copy retains only in-frame clones and omits some. The table shows just over 200,000 clones, with about 70% occurring only once. Material for sequencing was PBMCs. The receptor was derived from a man aged 40-49 years in good health and CMV-seropositive.

CDR3 in amino acids: CASSVAGTAYEQYF. The CDR3 DNA reads as TGTGCCAGCAGTGTTGCCGGGACAGCTTACGAGCAGTACTTC. The genes are TRBV28 and TRBJ2-5; 7 bases align to TRBD1. With the DNA end fitting TRBJ2-7 better, the J assignment may be wrong. There are 14 residues in the CDR3. Looked up from germline, CDR1 is MDHEN and CDR2 is SYDVKM.